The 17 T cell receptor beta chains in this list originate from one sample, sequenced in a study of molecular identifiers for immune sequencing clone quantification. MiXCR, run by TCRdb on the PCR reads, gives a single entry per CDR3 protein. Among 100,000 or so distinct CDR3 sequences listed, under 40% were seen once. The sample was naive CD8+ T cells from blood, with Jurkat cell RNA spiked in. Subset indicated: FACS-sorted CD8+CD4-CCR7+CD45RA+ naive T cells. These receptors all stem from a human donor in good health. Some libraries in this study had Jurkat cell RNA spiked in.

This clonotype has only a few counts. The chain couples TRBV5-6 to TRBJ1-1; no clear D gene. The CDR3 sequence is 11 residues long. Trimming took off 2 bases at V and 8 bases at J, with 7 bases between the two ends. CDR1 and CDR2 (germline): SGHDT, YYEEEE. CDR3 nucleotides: TGTGCCAGCAGCTTTGGCAGAGAAGCTTTCTTT. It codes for CASSFGREAFF.

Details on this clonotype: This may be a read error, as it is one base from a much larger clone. The CDR3 loop reads CASTSGRAAGELFF. The CDR3 DNA sequence: TGTGCCAGCACTTCCGGGAGGGCCGCCGGGGAGCTGTTTTTT. V gene TRBV4-2 combines with J gene TRBJ2-2, with TRBD2 matching 8 bases. Germline V CDR1 and CDR2: LGHNA, YNFKEQ. The CDR3 is made up of 14 amino acids. J lost 6 bases, V lost 7 bases, and 7 bases had no gene match.

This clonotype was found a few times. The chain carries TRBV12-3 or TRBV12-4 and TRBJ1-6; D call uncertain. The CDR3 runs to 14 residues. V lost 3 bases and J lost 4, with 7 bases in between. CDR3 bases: TGTGCCAGCAGTTTGGGCGAATATAATTCACCCCTCCACTTT. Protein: CASSLGEYNSPLHF.

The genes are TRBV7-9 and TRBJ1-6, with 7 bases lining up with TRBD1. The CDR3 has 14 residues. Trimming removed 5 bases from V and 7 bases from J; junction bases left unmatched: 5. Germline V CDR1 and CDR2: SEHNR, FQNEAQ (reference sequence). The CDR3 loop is CASSTGVANSPLHF. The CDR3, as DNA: TGTGCCAGCAGCACAGGGGTGGCGAATTCACCCCTCCACTTT.

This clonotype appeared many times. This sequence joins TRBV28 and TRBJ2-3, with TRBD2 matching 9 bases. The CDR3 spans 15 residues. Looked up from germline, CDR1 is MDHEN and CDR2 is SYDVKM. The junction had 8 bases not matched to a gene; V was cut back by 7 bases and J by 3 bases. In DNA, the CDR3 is TGTGCCAGCAATCAAGCGGGAGGAGGGACAGATACGCAGTATTTT. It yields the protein CASNQAGGGTDTQYF.

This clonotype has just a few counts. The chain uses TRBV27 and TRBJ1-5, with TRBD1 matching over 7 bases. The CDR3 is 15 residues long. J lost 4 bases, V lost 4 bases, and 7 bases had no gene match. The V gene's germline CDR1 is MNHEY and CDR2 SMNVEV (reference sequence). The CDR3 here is CASSSAGGGNQPQHF. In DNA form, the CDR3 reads TGTGCCAGCAGTTCTGCAGGGGGTGGTAATCAGCCCCAGCATTTT.

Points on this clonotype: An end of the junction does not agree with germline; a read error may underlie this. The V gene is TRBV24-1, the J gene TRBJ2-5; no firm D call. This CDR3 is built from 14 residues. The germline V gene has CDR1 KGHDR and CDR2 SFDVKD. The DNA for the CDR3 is TGTGCCACCAGTGATTTATTACGGCCCGAGATCCAGTACTTC. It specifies CATSDLLRPEIQYF.

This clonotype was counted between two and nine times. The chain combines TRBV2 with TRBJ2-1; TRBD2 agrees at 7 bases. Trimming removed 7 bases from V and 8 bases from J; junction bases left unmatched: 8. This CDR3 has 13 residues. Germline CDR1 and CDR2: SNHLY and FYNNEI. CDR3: CASIGTTDYEQFF. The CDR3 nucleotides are TGTGCCAGCATAGGGACTACAGACTATGAGCAGTTCTTC. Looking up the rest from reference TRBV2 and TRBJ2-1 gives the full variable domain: EPEVTQTPSHQVTQMGQEVILRCVPISNHLYFYWYRQILGQKVEFLVSFYNNEISEKSEIFDDQFSVERPDGSNFTLKIRSTKLEDSAMYFCASIGTTDYEQFFGPGTRLTVL.

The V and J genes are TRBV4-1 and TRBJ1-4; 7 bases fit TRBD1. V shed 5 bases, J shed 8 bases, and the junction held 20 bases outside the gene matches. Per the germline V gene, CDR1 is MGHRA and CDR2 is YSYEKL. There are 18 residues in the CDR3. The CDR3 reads CASSDYLGQSPLREKLFF. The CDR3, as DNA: TGCGCCAGCAGCGACTACCTGGGACAGTCACCTTTGAGAGAAAAACTGTTTTTT.

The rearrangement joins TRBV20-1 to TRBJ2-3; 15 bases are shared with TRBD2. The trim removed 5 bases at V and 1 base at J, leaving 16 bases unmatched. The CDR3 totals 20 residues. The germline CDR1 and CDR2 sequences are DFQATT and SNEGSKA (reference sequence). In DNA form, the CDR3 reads TGCAGTGCTTCCCCGACGAGGGGACTAGCGGGAGGAAAGGGCACAGATACGCAGTATTTT. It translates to CSASPTRGLAGGKGTDTQYF.

The CDR3: CSAREEVGFAGQETQYF. The CDR3, as DNA: TGCAGTGCTAGAGAAGAAGTCGGTTTTGCAGGGCAAGAGACCCAGTACTTC. The chain uses TRBV20-1 and TRBJ2-5, with D perhaps matching TRBD1 (5 bases). CDR1 and CDR2 from the germline V gene are DFQATT and SNEGSKA (reference sequence). V was pared by 0 bases and J by 2 bases, with 19 bases between. The CDR3 is made up of 17 amino acids.

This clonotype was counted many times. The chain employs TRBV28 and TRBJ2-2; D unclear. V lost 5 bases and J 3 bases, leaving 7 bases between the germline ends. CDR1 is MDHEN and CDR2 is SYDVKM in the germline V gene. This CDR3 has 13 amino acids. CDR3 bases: TGTGCCAGCAGTAAACAATACACCGGGGAGCTGTTTTTT. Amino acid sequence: CASSKQYTGELFF.

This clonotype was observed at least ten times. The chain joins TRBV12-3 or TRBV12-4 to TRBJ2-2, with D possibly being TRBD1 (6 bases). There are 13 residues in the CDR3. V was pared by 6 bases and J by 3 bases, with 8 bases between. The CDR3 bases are TGTGCCAGCAGACAGGGCTACACCGGGGAGCTGTTTTTT. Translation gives CASRQGYTGELFF.

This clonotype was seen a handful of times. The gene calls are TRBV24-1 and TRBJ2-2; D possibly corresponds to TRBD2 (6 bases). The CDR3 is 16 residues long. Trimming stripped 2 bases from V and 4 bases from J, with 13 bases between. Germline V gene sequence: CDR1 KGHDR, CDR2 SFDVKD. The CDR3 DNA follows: TGTGCCACCAGTGATTCCAAGGAGGGGTTCACCGGGGAGCTGTTTTTT. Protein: CATSDSKEGFTGELFF.

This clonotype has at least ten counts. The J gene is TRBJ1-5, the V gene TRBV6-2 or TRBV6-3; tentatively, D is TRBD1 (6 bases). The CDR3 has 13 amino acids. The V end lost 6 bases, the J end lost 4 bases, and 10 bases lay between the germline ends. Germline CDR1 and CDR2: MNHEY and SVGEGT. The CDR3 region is CASRDSLNQPQHF. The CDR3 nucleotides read TGTGCCAGCAGGGACAGCTTGAATCAGCCCCAGCATTTT.

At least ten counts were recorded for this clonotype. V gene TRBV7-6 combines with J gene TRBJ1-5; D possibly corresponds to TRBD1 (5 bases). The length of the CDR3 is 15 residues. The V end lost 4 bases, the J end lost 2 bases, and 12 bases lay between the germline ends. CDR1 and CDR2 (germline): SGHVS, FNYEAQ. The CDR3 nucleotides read TGTGCCAGCAGCTCCAACCCAGGGCGCAATCAGCCCCAGCATTTT. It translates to CASSSNPGRNQPQHF.

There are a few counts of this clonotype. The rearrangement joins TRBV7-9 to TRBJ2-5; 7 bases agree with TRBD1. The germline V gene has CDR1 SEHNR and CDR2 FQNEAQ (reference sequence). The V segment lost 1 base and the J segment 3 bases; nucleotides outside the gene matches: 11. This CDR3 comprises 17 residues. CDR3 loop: CASSLVVLTGAEETQYF. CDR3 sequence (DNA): TGTGCCAGCAGCTTAGTGGTTCTTACAGGGGCCGAAGAGACCCAGTACTTC. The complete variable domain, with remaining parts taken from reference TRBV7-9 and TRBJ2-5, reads DTGVSQNPRHKITKRGQNVTFRCDPISEHNRLYWYRQTLGQGPEFLTYFQNEAQLEKSRLLSDRFSAERPKGSFSTLEIQRTEQGDSAMYLCASSLVVLTGAEETQYFGPGTRLLVL.